Following are 27 T cell receptor beta chains from one sample sequenced in a study of long-term antiretroviral therapy in people with HIV. Survey-level immunoSEQ v3.0 assays were run. The protocol was immunoSEQ multiplex PCR, while the TCRdb copy is restricted to in-frame clones and leaves out a portion. The data hold approximately 20,000 clones, with 79% observed a single time. Sequenced material: unsorted PBMCs, taken 4.1 years after starting antiretroviral therapy. The receptors were sampled from a woman between 35 and 50 years old with HIV.

The V and J genes are TRBV14 and TRBJ2-7, with TRBD2 matching 9 bases. CDR3 size: 13 residues. V lost 2 bases to trimming and J lost 9 bases; unmatched junction nucleotides: 5. Germline CDR1 SGHDN, CDR2 FVKESK. The CDR3 loop is CASSQSAGGWQYF. The CDR3 region has the DNA TGTGCCAGCAGCCAATCGGCGGGGGGGTGGCAGTACTTC. Together with reference TRBV14 and TRBJ2-7, the CDR3 gives the full variable domain: EAGVTQFPSHSVIEKGQTVTLRCDPISGHDNLYWYRRVMGKEIKFLLHFVKESKQDESGMPNNRFLAERTGGTYSTLKVQPAELEDSGVYFCASSQSAGGWQYFGPGTRLTVT.

The chain joins TRBV7-8 to TRBJ2-1; possible D gene TRBD1, 5 bases. Germline V gene data show CDR1 as SGHVS and CDR2 as FQNEAQ. This CDR3 contains 16 residues. The V gene lost 5 bases and the J gene lost 0 bases, with 14 bases spanning the gap. The CDR3 loop is CASSKQGWSSYNEQFF. CDR3 DNA: TGTGCCAGCAGCAAGCAGGGCTGGAGCTCCTACAATGAGCAGTTCTTC.

This clone appeared once. This chain joins TRBV27 and TRBJ2-7; D tentatively fits TRBD1 or TRBD2 (5 bases each). The V and J ends lost 6 bases and 5 bases respectively, with 29 bases between them. The CDR3 sequence is 18 residues long. CDR1 and CDR2 (germline): MNHEY, SMNVEV (reference sequence). The CDR3 nucleotides are TGTGCCAGCAGCTTAGCAGGGACCTCGGGCCCTGGGGCCCACGAGCAGTACTTC. This codes for CASSLAGTSGPGAHEQYF.

The chain is built from TRBV4-1 and TRBJ1-1; TRBD1 matches 9 bases. Germline CDR1 reads MGHRA; CDR2 reads YSYEKL. The CDR3 length is 15 residues. Germline trimming cut 0 bases from V and 3 bases from J; bases unmatched to any gene: 2. The CDR3 spells CASSQDGQGYTEAFF. CDR3 coding DNA: TGCGCCAGCAGCCAAGATGGACAGGGGTACACTGAAGCTTTCTTT.

The chain combines TRBV14 with TRBJ1-1; the D gene is possibly TRBD1 (6 bases). Trimming left V 1 base short and J 3 bases short, with 21 bases between. CDR3 size: 18 residues. Germline V gene data show CDR1 as SGHDN and CDR2 as FVKESK. CDR3 coding DNA: TGTGCCAGCAGCCAAGGGAACGGATGGCTGAGGGGGGACACTGAAGCTTTCTTT. Encoded protein: CASSQGNGWLRGDTEAFF. The complete variable domain, with remaining parts taken from reference TRBV14 and TRBJ1-1, reads EAGVTQFPSHSVIEKGQTVTLRCDPISGHDNLYWYRRVMGKEIKFLLHFVKESKQDESGMPNNRFLAERTGGTYSTLKVQPAELEDSGVYFCASSQGNGWLRGDTEAFFGQGTRLTVV.

V is TRBV10-2 and J is TRBJ1-2; D is possibly TRBD1 (5 bases). Trimming took 7 bases from V and 4 from J, leaving 13 bases between them. Germline V gene data show CDR1 as WSHSY and CDR2 as SAAADI. There are 13 residues in the CDR3. The CDR3: CASMRGPLYGYTF. In DNA form, the CDR3 reads TGCGCCAGCATGAGGGGCCCCCTCTATGGCTACACCTTC.

The chain has TRBV6-1 and TRBJ2-3, with 9 nucleotides matching TRBD1. Per the germline V gene, CDR1 is MNHNS and CDR2 is SASEGT. Losses at the gene ends were 6 bases for V and 2 bases for J; bases not matched to a gene: 6. The CDR3 runs to 15 residues. The CDR3 DNA reads TGTGCCAGCAGGCGGACAGGGGCCTACACAGATACGCAGTATTTT. It yields the protein CASRRTGAYTDTQYF.

J is TRBJ1-5 and V is TRBV29-1, with TRBD1 as a possible D gene (5 bases). Germline values: CDR1 SQVTM, CDR2 ANQGSEA. The length of the CDR3 is 13 residues. Trimming took off 1 base at V and 5 bases at J, with 9 bases between the two ends. CDR3 sequence: CSVEGQGDQPQHF. Here the CDR3 DNA reads TGCAGCGTTGAAGGGCAGGGCGATCAGCCCCAGCATTTT.

V usage is TRBV11-2 and J usage is TRBJ2-1; TRBD1 matches 9 bases. Germline V lookup: CDR1 SGHAT, CDR2 FQNNGV. The V segment lost 2 bases and the J segment 5 bases; nucleotides outside the gene matches: 4. This CDR3 has 15 amino acids. The CDR3 is CASSLQGQGNNEQFF. The CDR3 DNA reads as TGTGCCAGCAGCTTACAGGGACAGGGAAACAATGAGCAGTTCTTC.

This rearrangement joins TRBV2 to TRBJ1-6; D remains ambiguous. Germline CDR1 reads SNHLY; CDR2 reads FYNNEI. CDR3 size: 14 residues. V was pared by 3 bases and J by 10 bases, with 13 bases between. CDR3 in amino acids: CASSDHSRRSPLHF. CDR3 coding DNA: TGTGCCAGCAGTGATCACAGTCGGAGGTCACCCCTCCACTTT.

Notes on this clone: Distinct nucleotide sequences in the sample also encode this CDR3. The chain carries TRBV7-6 and TRBJ2-7, with a weak D call TRBD2 (5 bases). The V end was cut by 2 bases, the J end by 0 bases, with 8 bases between. The CDR3 is made up of 14 amino acids. The germline V gene encodes CDR1 SGHVS and CDR2 FNYEAQ. The CDR3 DNA sequence: TGTGCCAGCAGCTTAACGGGGTCCTCCTACGAGCAGTACTTC. Protein: CASSLTGSSYEQYF.

This chain joins TRBV7-7 and TRBJ2-7, with D perhaps matching TRBD2 (6 bases). The V gene's germline CDR1 is SSHAT and CDR2 FNYEAQ (reference sequence). V lost 5 bases to trimming and J lost 2 bases, with 16 bases between them. The CDR3 consists of 15 residues. The CDR3, as DNA: TGTGCCAGCAGCCAAGGTAGAGGAGGGCCCTACGAGCAGTACTTC. The encoded protein is CASSQGRGGPYEQYF. The complete variable domain, with remaining parts taken from reference TRBV7-7 and TRBJ2-7, reads GAGVSQSPRYKVTKRGQDVTLRCDPISSHATLYWYQQALGQGPEFLTYFNYEAQPDKSGLPSDRFSAERPEGSISTLTIQRTEQRDSAMYRCASSQGRGGPYEQYFGPGTRLTVT.

This rearrangement joins TRBV5-1 to TRBJ2-1; TRBD1 might be the D (5 bases). This CDR3 is built from 15 residues. Germline values: CDR1 SGHRS, CDR2 YFSETQ. V lost 4 bases and J lost 0, with 11 bases in between. The CDR3 protein is CASSTRQSSYNEQFF. The CDR3 DNA sequence: TGCGCCAGCAGCACCAGACAGAGCTCCTACAATGAGCAGTTCTTC. The complete variable domain, with remaining parts taken from reference TRBV5-1 and TRBJ2-1, reads KAGVTQTPRYLIKTRGQQVTLSCSPISGHRSVSWYQQTPGQGLQFLFEYFSETQRNKGNFPGRFSGRQFSNSRSEMNVSTLELGDSALYLCASSTRQSSYNEQFFGPGTRLTVL.

J is TRBJ2-7 and V is TRBV30; weak D call: TRBD2 (5 bases). In germline, CDR1 is GTSNPN, CDR2 SVGIG (reference sequence). The CDR3 contains 15 residues. The ends were cut back, 1 base at V and 6 bases at J, with 19 bases in the middle. The CDR3 spells CAWSGTPGIWGEQYF. The DNA for the CDR3 is TGTGCCTGGAGTGGAACCCCGGGGATTTGGGGCGAGCAGTACTTC. Looking up the rest from reference TRBV30 and TRBJ2-7 gives the full variable domain: SQTIHQWPATLVQPVGSPLSLECTVEGTSNPNLYWYRQAAGRGLQLLFYSVGIGQISSEVPQNLSASRPQDRQFILSSKKLLLSDSGFYLCAWSGTPGIWGEQYFGPGTRLTVT.

The V call is TRBV5-1, the J call TRBJ2-5, with 15 bases that match TRBD2. Germline V CDR1 and CDR2: SGHRS, YFSETQ. The CDR3 has 15 residues. With V trimmed by 4 bases and J by 4 bases, 2 bases remained unmatched. The CDR3 here is CASSLGLAGGETQYF. In DNA, the CDR3 is TGCGCCAGCAGCCTGGGACTAGCGGGAGGAGAGACCCAGTACTTC.

V is TRBV7-9 and J is TRBJ1-2, with a possible D match to TRBD1 (6 bases). Between the trimmed V and J ends, which lost 5 bases and 0 bases, there was a span of 10 bases. CDR1 and CDR2 from the germline V gene are SEHNR and FQNEAQ (reference sequence). This CDR3 contains 14 residues. The CDR3 region is CASSPDRSNYGYTF. The CDR3 DNA is TGTGCCAGCAGCCCAGACAGGTCTAACTATGGCTACACCTTC.

The chain couples TRBV7-2 to TRBJ2-1, with D tentatively TRBD1 or TRBD2 (6 bases each). The CDR3 runs 14 residues. V lost 1 base and J 6 bases, leaving 10 bases between the germline ends. CDR1 is SGHTA and CDR2 is FQGNSA in the germline V gene. The CDR3 DNA reads TGTGCCAGCAGCTTAGGGGGGGCCATCAATGAGCAGTTCTTC. Translation gives CASSLGGAINEQFF.

The chain has TRBV9 and TRBJ1-2; TRBD1 is a possible D gene (5 bases). The CDR3 length is 14 residues. Germline CDR1 and CDR2: SGDLS and YYNGEE. The V end lost 3 bases, the J end lost 8 bases, and 17 bases lay between the germline ends. The CDR3 DNA reads as TGTGCCAGCAGCGCCTCGGGGGTATCCGGAGGCTACACCTTC. This codes for CASSASGVSGGYTF.

The rearrangement links TRBV5-1 to TRBJ2-5, with D perhaps TRBD1 (6 bases). Germline V lookup: CDR1 SGHRS, CDR2 YFSETQ. CDR3 length: 15 residues. V gave up 5 bases and J gave up 5 bases, with 19 bases separating them. CDR3 sequence reads: CASRSTGLVRETQYF. As DNA, the CDR3 is TGCGCCAGCAGAAGTACAGGGTTGGTTCGGGAGACCCAGTACTTC. The full variable domain, its missing parts supplied by reference TRBV5-1 and TRBJ2-5, is KAGVTQTPRYLIKTRGQQVTLSCSPISGHRSVSWYQQTPGQGLQFLFEYFSETQRNKGNFPGRFSGRQFSNSRSEMNVSTLELGDSALYLCASRSTGLVRETQYFGPGTRLLVL.

The chain joins TRBV5-1 to TRBJ2-2; 7 nucleotides match TRBD2. Germline assignment: CDR1 SGHRS and CDR2 YFSETQ. The CDR3 is 13 residues long. V shed 2 bases and J 6 bases; nucleotides not matched to a gene: 1. The CDR3 loop is CASSFGGAGELFF. The CDR3 bases are TGCGCCAGCAGCTTTGGGGGGGCCGGGGAGCTGTTTTTT.

The V call is TRBV2, the J call TRBJ2-7; 14 bases are shared with TRBD2. Germline values: CDR1 SNHLY, CDR2 FYNNEI. Unmatched junction bases numbered 2, after V lost 1 base and J lost 6 bases. CDR3 length: 15 residues. CDR3 sequence reads: CASSEEGTSGGEQYF. CDR3 nucleotide sequence: TGTGCCAGCAGTGAAGAGGGGACTAGCGGGGGCGAGCAGTACTTC.

V gene TRBV11-3 combines with J gene TRBJ1-2; 8 bases match TRBD1. The CDR3 has 13 amino acids. After removal of 5 bases from V and 7 bases from J, the junction contained 6 bases not matched to a gene. The germline V gene has CDR1 SGHNT and CDR2 YENEEA. For the CDR3, the DNA is TGTGCCAGCAGCCCCCGGGACAGGACTGGCTACACCTTC. It specifies CASSPRDRTGYTF.

The chain recombines TRBV4-1 with TRBJ2-7; TRBD1 or TRBD2 may be the D gene (5 bases each). Germline V CDR1 and CDR2: MGHRA, YSYEKL. Trimming shortened V by 3 bases and J by 6 bases, and 18 bases separated the two germline ends. The CDR3 consists of 15 residues. The CDR3 protein is CASSHGPLGTGEQYF. CDR3 nucleotides: TGCGCCAGCAGCCATGGGCCCTTAGGGACCGGCGAGCAGTACTTC.

This chain connects TRBV2 to TRBJ2-1; D is uncertain. The V gene's germline CDR1 is SNHLY and CDR2 FYNNEI. The CDR3 has 12 amino acids. The V end was cut by 6 bases, the J end by 5 bases, with 8 bases between. CDR3 in amino acids: CASRADHNEQFF. As DNA, the CDR3 is TGTGCCAGCAGGGCCGATCACAATGAGCAGTTCTTC.

V usage is TRBV5-6 and J usage is TRBJ2-3; 11 bases fit TRBD2. In germline, CDR1 is SGHDT, CDR2 YYEEEE. CDR3 length equals 15 residues. V trimming: 4 bases; J trimming: 5 bases; junction bases outside the gene matches: 6. CDR3 amino acids: CASSPIAGGGDTQYF. The CDR3 DNA reads TGTGCCAGCAGCCCTATAGCGGGAGGGGGAGATACGCAGTATTTT.

The V gene is TRBV18, the J gene TRBJ2-3; 7 bases align to TRBD1. The germline V gene encodes CDR1 KGHSH and CDR2 LQKENI. CDR3 size: 15 residues. Losses at the gene ends were 4 bases for V and 2 bases for J; bases not matched to a gene: 6. CDR3 sequence reads: CASSLSGQVTDTQYF. In DNA, the CDR3 is TGTGCCAGCTCACTCTCCGGACAGGTCACAGATACGCAGTATTTT. The whole variable domain, remainder taken from reference TRBV18 and TRBJ2-3, is NAGVMQNPRHLVRRRGQEARLRCSPMKGHSHVYWYRQLPEEGLKFMVYLQKENIIDESGMPKERFSAEFPKEGPSILRIQQVVRGDSAAYFCASSLSGQVTDTQYFGPGTRLTVL.

The V and J genes are TRBV6-5 and TRBJ1-2; 7 bases are shared with TRBD1. CDR1 MNHEY and CDR2 SVGAGI come from the germline V gene. This CDR3 has 13 residues. J gave up 8 bases and V 6 bases, and 9 bases lay outside the gene matches. This chain's CDR3 is CASRDTGVRGYTF. The DNA for the CDR3 is TGTGCCAGCAGGGATACAGGGGTGCGCGGCTACACCTTC.